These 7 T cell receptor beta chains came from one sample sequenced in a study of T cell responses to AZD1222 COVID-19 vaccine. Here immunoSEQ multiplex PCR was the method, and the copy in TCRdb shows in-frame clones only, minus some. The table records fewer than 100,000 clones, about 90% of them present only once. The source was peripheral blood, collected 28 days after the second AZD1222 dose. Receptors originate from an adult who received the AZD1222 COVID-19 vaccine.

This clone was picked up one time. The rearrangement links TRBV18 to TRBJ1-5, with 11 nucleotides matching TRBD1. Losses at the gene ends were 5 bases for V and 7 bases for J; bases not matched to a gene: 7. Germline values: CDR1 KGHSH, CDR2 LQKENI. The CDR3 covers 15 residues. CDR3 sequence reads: CASSGGQGVGQPQHF. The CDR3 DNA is TGTGCCAGCTCAGGGGGACAGGGGGTCGGGCAGCCCCAGCATTTT.

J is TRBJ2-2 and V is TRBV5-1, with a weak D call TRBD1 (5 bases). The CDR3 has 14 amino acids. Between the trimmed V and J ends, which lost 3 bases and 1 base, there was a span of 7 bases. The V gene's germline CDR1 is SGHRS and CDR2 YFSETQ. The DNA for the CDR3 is TGCGCCAGCAGCTCCGGACAGAACACCGGGGAGCTGTTTTTT. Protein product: CASSSGQNTGELFF.

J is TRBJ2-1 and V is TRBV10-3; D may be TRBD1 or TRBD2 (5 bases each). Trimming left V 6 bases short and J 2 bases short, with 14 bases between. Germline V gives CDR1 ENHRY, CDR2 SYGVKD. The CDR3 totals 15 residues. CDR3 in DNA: TGTGCCATCAGCCCGGGGCAGGGCGCCTACAATGAGCAGTTCTTC. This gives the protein CAISPGQGAYNEQFF.

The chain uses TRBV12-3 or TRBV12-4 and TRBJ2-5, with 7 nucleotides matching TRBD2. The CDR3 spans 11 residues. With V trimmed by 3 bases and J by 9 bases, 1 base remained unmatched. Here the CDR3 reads CASSFRGAQYF. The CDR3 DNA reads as TGTGCCAGCAGTTTCCGGGGGGCCCAGTACTTC.

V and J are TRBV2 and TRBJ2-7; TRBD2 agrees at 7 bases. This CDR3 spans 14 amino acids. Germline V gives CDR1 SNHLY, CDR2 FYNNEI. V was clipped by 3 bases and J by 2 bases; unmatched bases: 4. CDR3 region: CASSDGRFAYEQYF. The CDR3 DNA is TGTGCCAGCAGTGACGGGAGGTTTGCCTACGAGCAGTACTTC.

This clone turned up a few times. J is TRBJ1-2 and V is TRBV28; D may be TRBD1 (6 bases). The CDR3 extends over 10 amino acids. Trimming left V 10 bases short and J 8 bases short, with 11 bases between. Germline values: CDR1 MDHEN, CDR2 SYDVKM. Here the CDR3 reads CATQGTGYTF. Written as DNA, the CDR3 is TGTGCCACCCAGGGGACGGGCTACACCTTC.

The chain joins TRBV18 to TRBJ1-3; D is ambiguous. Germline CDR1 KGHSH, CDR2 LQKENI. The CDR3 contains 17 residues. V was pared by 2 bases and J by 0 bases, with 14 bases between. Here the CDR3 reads CASSPMKGRVSGNTIYF. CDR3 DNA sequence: TGTGCCAGCTCACCAATGAAGGGCCGTGTCTCTGGAAACACCATATATTTT.